The source of this TCR beta chain is a study of blood T cell repertoires in COVID-19. The CDR3 extends over 14 amino acids. With 2 bases removed from V and 2 bases from J, the gap between germline ends came to 9 bases. The germline V gene has CDR1 MNHEY and CDR2 SVGEGT. Produced via immunoSEQ multiplex PCR; TCRdb's table is partial and in-frame only. Here the sample spans some 170,000 clones, 82% being singletons. The sequenced sample consisted of peripheral blood. The receptor's source is a woman in her sixties or seventies with acute or convalescent COVID-19. The chain joins TRBV6-2 or TRBV6-3 to TRBJ1-2; weak D call: TRBD1 (5 bases). The DNA for the CDR3 is TGTGCCAGCAGTTACACGGGGGACAACTATGGCTACACCTTC. It yields the protein CASSYTGDNYGYTF.